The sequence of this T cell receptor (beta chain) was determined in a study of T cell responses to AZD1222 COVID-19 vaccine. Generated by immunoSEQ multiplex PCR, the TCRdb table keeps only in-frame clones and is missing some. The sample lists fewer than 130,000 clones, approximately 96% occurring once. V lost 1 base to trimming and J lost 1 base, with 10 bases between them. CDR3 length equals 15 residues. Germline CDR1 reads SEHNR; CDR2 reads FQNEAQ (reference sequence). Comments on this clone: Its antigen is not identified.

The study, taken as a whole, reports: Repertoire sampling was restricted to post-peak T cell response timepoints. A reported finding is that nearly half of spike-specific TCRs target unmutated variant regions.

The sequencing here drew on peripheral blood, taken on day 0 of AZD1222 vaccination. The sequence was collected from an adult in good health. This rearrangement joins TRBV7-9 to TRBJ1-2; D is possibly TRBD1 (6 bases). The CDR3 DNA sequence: TGTGCCAGCAGCTTAGGGACAGCTAGTAACTATGGCTACACCTTC. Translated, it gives CASSLGTASNYGYTF.